The 28 T cell receptor beta chains below were found in one sample sequenced in a study of cytomegalovirus exposure and HLA in healthy donors. The PCR employed 60 Vbeta primers together with 13 Jbeta primers. Libraries were prepared by immunoSEQ multiplex PCR; TCRdb keeps only in-frame clonotypes and omits some of them. The data contain fewer than 250,000 clones, around 77% of them seen just once; the ten biggest clones take up 1.6%. The specimen was PBMCs. These receptors all stem from a woman under 30 in good health and CMV-seronegative.

This chain links TRBV7-9 with TRBJ2-7; D perhaps matches TRBD1 (5 bases). Germline values: CDR1 SEHNR, CDR2 FQNEAQ (reference sequence). The CDR3 contains 16 residues. Trimming left V 1 base short and J 4 bases short, with 17 bases between. The CDR3 nucleotides are TGTGCCAGCAGCTTAGTGGTGGGGCGTGAAGCGTACGAGCAGTACTTC. Its translation is CASSLVVGREAYEQYF. Complete variable domain (other parts from reference TRBV7-9 and TRBJ2-7): DTGVSQNPRHKITKRGQNVTFRCDPISEHNRLYWYRQTLGQGPEFLTYFQNEAQLEKSRLLSDRFSAERPKGSFSTLEIQRTEQGDSAMYLCASSLVVGREAYEQYFGPGTRLTVT.

The chain recombines TRBV15 with TRBJ1-1; 7 positions match TRBD1. V lost 4 bases to trimming and J lost 6 bases; unmatched junction nucleotides: 11. Germline assignment: CDR1 LNHNV and CDR2 YYDKDF (reference sequence). This CDR3 is built from 15 residues. The CDR3 region is CATSNRTGVVPEAFF. The DNA for the CDR3 is TGTGCCACCAGCAACCGAACAGGGGTGGTTCCTGAAGCTTTCTTT.

A few counts support this clone. This chain links TRBV6-5 with TRBJ1-1, with TRBD1 as a possible D gene (6 bases). CDR3 size: 13 residues. Looked up from germline, CDR1 is MNHEY and CDR2 is SVGAGI. V lost 8 bases, J lost 4 bases, and 14 bases lay in between. The CDR3 region has the DNA TGTGCCAGCGCGATCAGGGGTAGCACTGAAGCTTTCTTT. It is translated as CASAIRGSTEAFF.

This chain uses TRBV19 with TRBJ2-5; 11 nucleotides match TRBD2. J was trimmed by 4 bases and V by 3 bases; bases with no gene match: 7. CDR1 and CDR2 from the germline V gene are LNHDA and SQIVND (reference sequence). The CDR3 covers 16 residues. CDR3 nucleotides: TGTGCCAGTAGTATTGAACTAGCGGGAGCACTAGAGACCCAGTACTTC. Its translation is CASSIELAGALETQYF.

J is TRBJ2-7 and V is TRBV28; a possible D gene is TRBD2 (5 bases). The V end was cut by 3 bases, the J end by 5 bases, with 14 bases between. Germline V gene sequence: CDR1 MDHEN, CDR2 SYDVKM. The CDR3 is 14 residues long. The CDR3 bases are TGTGCCAGCAGTTTCGGGGTGGGAAGGGACGAGCAGTACTTC. Amino acid sequence: CASSFGVGRDEQYF.

This clone was found once. One end of the junction is discordant with germline, which a read error may explain. V is TRBV5-1 and J is TRBJ2-7; possible D gene TRBD1, 5 bases. Germline values: CDR1 SGHRS, CDR2 YFSETQ. This CDR3 contains 12 residues. CDR3 nucleotide sequence: TGCGCCAGCAGCTGGGGCACCTACGGGCAGTACTTC. As protein: CASSWGTYGQYF.

The chain joins TRBV11-3 to TRBJ1-5; TRBD1 aligns across 10 bases. J gave up 6 bases and V 5 bases, and 4 bases lay outside the gene matches. This CDR3 spans 14 amino acids. Germline values: CDR1 SGHNT, CDR2 YENEEA. CDR3 nucleotide sequence: TGTGCCAGCAGCGGGGACAGGGGACGTCAGCCCCAGCATTTT. Translated, it gives CASSGDRGRQPQHF.

V and J are TRBV4-1 and TRBJ2-1, with D maybe TRBD2 (6 bases). Per the germline V gene, CDR1 is MGHRA and CDR2 is YSYEKL. V lost 1 base and J lost 0, with 10 bases in between. The CDR3 has 16 residues. CDR3 nucleotides: TGCGCCAGCAGCCAAGGGGACTCGAGCTCCTACAATGAGCAGTTCTTC. Its translation is CASSQGDSSSYNEQFF.

V is TRBV27 and J is TRBJ2-1; TRBD2 matches at 7 bases. The CDR3 has 12 residues. The junction had 2 bases not matched to a gene; V was cut back by 6 bases and J by 6 bases. Germline V lookup: CDR1 MNHEY, CDR2 SMNVEV (reference sequence). The CDR3 bases are TGTGCCAGCAGAGGACTAGGCAATGAGCAGTTCTTC. This translates into CASRGLGNEQFF.

The chain uses TRBV7-9 and TRBJ2-7; D may be TRBD1 (5 bases). Per the germline V gene, CDR1 is SEHNR and CDR2 is FQNEAQ (reference sequence). This CDR3 spans 14 amino acids. V gave up 1 base and J gave up 4 bases, with 11 bases separating them. The CDR3 protein is CASSLGQMGYEQYF. The CDR3, as DNA: TGTGCCAGCAGCTTAGGACAGATGGGTTACGAGCAGTACTTC.

CDR3 nucleotides: TGTGCCAGCAGTGCCAGACAGGGATCCCACACTGAAGCTTTCTTT. Amino acids: CASSARQGSHTEAFF. This chain joins TRBV6-1 and TRBJ1-1; TRBD1 aligns across 7 bases. In germline, CDR1 is MNHNS, CDR2 SASEGT. The CDR3 covers 15 residues. V was pared by 4 bases and J by 3 bases, with 8 bases of the junction left unmatched.

The V and J genes are TRBV15 and TRBJ2-5; D might be TRBD2 (6 bases). V was pared by 3 bases and J by 1 base, with 12 bases between. Germline CDR1 LNHNV, CDR2 YYDKDF (reference sequence). There are 15 residues in the CDR3. DNA of the CDR3: TGTGCCACCAGCAGGCGGGACGGTGTCCAAGAGACCCAGTACTTC. It encodes CATSRRDGVQETQYF.

The chain links TRBV9 to TRBJ2-1; D uncertain. CDR3 size: 13 residues. Germline V CDR1 and CDR2: SGDLS, YYNGEE. The V gene lost 1 base and the J gene lost 4 bases, with 6 bases spanning the gap. For the CDR3, the DNA is TGTGCCAGCAGCGTATCAATTTACAATGAGCAGTTCTTC. Translating gives CASSVSIYNEQFF.

J is TRBJ1-1 and V is TRBV18; the D gene is possibly TRBD1 (5 bases). Per the germline V gene, CDR1 is KGHSH and CDR2 is LQKENI. The CDR3 contains 13 residues. The V gene lost 0 bases and the J gene lost 7 bases, with 9 bases spanning the gap. CDR3 loop: CASSPPPRDEAFF. CDR3 nucleotides: TGTGCCAGCTCACCACCCCCCAGGGATGAAGCTTTCTTT. Full variable domain (outside the CDR3, taken from reference TRBV18 and TRBJ1-1): NAGVMQNPRHLVRRRGQEARLRCSPMKGHSHVYWYRQLPEEGLKFMVYLQKENIIDESGMPKERFSAEFPKEGPSILRIQQVVRGDSAAYFCASSPPPRDEAFFGQGTRLTVV.

J is TRBJ1-5 and V is TRBV19; possibly TRBD1 for D (6 bases). Deletions cut 3 bases from V and 5 bases from J, with 11 bases between. Germline CDR1 is LNHDA and CDR2 is SQIVND (reference sequence). The CDR3 length is 14 residues. The CDR3 loop reads CASSIRQAYQPQHF. The CDR3 DNA sequence: TGTGCCAGTAGTATCAGACAGGCGTATCAGCCCCAGCATTTT. The full variable domain, its missing parts supplied by reference TRBV19 and TRBJ1-5, is DGGITQSPKYLFRKEGQNVTLSCEQNLNHDAMYWYRQDPGQGLRLIYYSQIVNDFQKGDIAEGYSVSREKKESFPLTVTSAQKNPTAFYLCASSIRQAYQPQHFGDGTRLSIL.

The rearrangement joins TRBV4-1 to TRBJ2-6, with TRBD2 as a possible D gene (5 bases). Germline CDR1 and CDR2: MGHRA and YSYEKL. The ends were cut back, 2 bases at V and 4 bases at J, with 15 bases in the middle. The CDR3 runs to 17 residues. The CDR3 protein is CASSQFWGEHGANVLTF. CDR3 nucleotides: TGCGCCAGCAGCCAATTTTGGGGAGAACACGGGGCCAACGTCCTGACTTTC.

This sequence joins TRBV5-1 and TRBJ1-6, with TRBD1 matching over 8 bases. Germline V gives CDR1 SGHRS, CDR2 YFSETQ. The junction had 3 bases not matched to a gene; V was cut back by 4 bases and J by 6 bases. The CDR3 spans 14 residues. CDR3 bases: TGCGCCAGCAGCCCCGGACAGGGTAATTCACCCCTCCACTTT. Amino acids: CASSPGQGNSPLHF.

The chain carries TRBV4-1 and TRBJ2-5; weak D call: TRBD2 (5 bases). V was shortened by 1 base and J by 1 base, with 10 bases between the two germline ends. The CDR3 length is 15 residues. Germline lookup yields CDR1 MGHRA and CDR2 YSYEKL. The CDR3 nucleotides read TGCGCCAGCAGCCAAGTCTCGGACTTCCAAGAGACCCAGTACTTC. Residues: CASSQVSDFQETQYF.

This clone was picked up one time. The rearrangement joins TRBV28 to TRBJ1-5; TRBD1 matches 10 bases. Looked up from germline, CDR1 is MDHEN and CDR2 is SYDVKM. The junction had 11 bases not matched to a gene; V was cut back by 8 bases and J by 7 bases. The CDR3 covers 15 residues. The CDR3 spells CASAELTGGGQPQHF. The CDR3 DNA reads TGTGCCAGCGCGGAACTGACAGGGGGCGGGCAGCCCCAGCATTTT.

The chain joins TRBV2 to TRBJ1-6; no definite D call. Germline loops: CDR1 SNHLY, CDR2 FYNNEI. V was cut by 2 bases and J by 10 bases, with 15 bases left in between. The CDR3 has 15 amino acids. The CDR3 DNA follows: TGTGCCAGCAGTGAATCGGGGAGGATCGGCTCACCCCTCCACTTT. It is translated as CASSESGRIGSPLHF.

V usage is TRBV9 and J usage is TRBJ2-7; TRBD2 might be the D (6 bases). Trimming took off 0 bases at V and 7 bases at J, with 8 bases between the two ends. CDR1 SGDLS and CDR2 YYNGEE come from the germline V gene. This CDR3 is 12 amino acids long. CDR3 loop: CASSVEAGEQYF. In DNA form, the CDR3 reads TGTGCCAGCAGCGTAGAGGCGGGAGAGCAGTACTTC.

This clone came up a few times. The genes are TRBV4-1 and TRBJ2-2; TRBD2 agrees at 13 bases. Trimming cost V 0 bases and J 1 base; bases outside gene matches: 8. The CDR3 sequence is 20 residues long. CDR1 and CDR2 (germline): MGHRA, YSYEKL. CDR3 coding DNA: TGCGCCAGCAGCCAAGACCTACTAGCGGGAGGGCCTTGGAACACCGGGGAGCTGTTTTTT. Translated, it gives CASSQDLLAGGPWNTGELFF.

This clone came up a few times. This chain joins TRBV11-1 and TRBJ1-3; D is unresolved. CDR1 and CDR2 from the germline V gene are SGHAT and FQDESV (reference sequence). Trimming shortened V by 5 bases and J by 1 base, and 15 bases separated the two germline ends. This CDR3 is built from 16 residues. The CDR3 region has the DNA TGTGCCAGCAGCCTCTATCAAAGGAGTTCTGGAAACACCATATATTTT. It translates to CASSLYQRSSGNTIYF.

The gene calls are TRBV7-9 and TRBJ1-2; D might be TRBD1 (5 bases). Germline V gives CDR1 SEHNR, CDR2 FQNEAQ (reference sequence). V was shortened by 5 bases and J by 8 bases, with 21 bases between the two germline ends. The CDR3 has 15 amino acids. The CDR3 is CASSPHTRQKDGYTF. CDR3 DNA: TGTGCCAGCAGCCCCCACACCCGACAGAAGGACGGCTACACCTTC.

This chain joins TRBV30 and TRBJ1-1, with 10 nucleotides matching TRBD1. J gave up 4 bases and V 2 bases, and 13 bases lay outside the gene matches. The CDR3 is made up of 17 amino acids. In germline, CDR1 is GTSNPN, CDR2 SVGIG (reference sequence). CDR3 amino acids: CAWSFPGDRGQTTEAFF. The DNA for the CDR3 is TGTGCCTGGAGTTTCCCCGGGGACAGGGGACAGACCACTGAAGCTTTCTTT.

The genes are TRBV6-5 and TRBJ2-7; a possible D gene is TRBD1 (6 bases). V was cut by 5 bases and J by 4 bases, with 18 bases left in between. The CDR3 runs 15 residues. Germline CDR1 reads MNHEY; CDR2 reads SVGAGI. CDR3 sequence (DNA): TGTGCCAGCAGTACTGGGGCAGGGGATTATTACGAGCAGTACTTC. Protein product: CASSTGAGDYYEQYF.

This CDR3 is CASSEPGLANNEQFF. The CDR3 DNA reads as TGCGCCAGCAGTGAACCCGGACTAGCCAACAATGAGCAGTTCTTC. This chain links TRBV10-1 with TRBJ2-1; 8 nucleotides align to TRBD2. Germline loops: CDR1 WNHNN, CDR2 SYGVQD (reference sequence). J gave up 5 bases and V 3 bases, and 6 bases lay outside the gene matches. The CDR3 is made up of 15 amino acids.

The chain employs TRBV28 and TRBJ1-2; maybe TRBD1 (6 bases). V was clipped by 10 bases and J by 6 bases, with 15 bases between them. The CDR3 is 12 residues long. Germline loops: CDR1 MDHEN, CDR2 SYDVKM. DNA for the CDR3: TGTGCCATCTCTACAGGGCTGGATGGCTACACCTTC. Translating it yields CAISTGLDGYTF.